What follows are 8 T cell receptor beta chains derived from one specimen sequenced in a study of CD8 T cells in ankylosing spondylitis. Regarding the study as a whole: One TCR beta motif, made up of under ten highly homologous variants, appeared characteristic of ankylosing spondylitis blood.

MiXCR, applied by TCRdb to the 5' RACE reads, yields one record per CDR3 protein. Found here are approximately 140,000 distinct CDR3 sequences, roughly a sixth of them singletons; the top ten hold 33%. Their antigen targets remain unknown. The sequenced sample consisted of blood, either unsorted or a sorted T cell fraction (not recorded which). These receptors all come from a male donor with ankylosing spondylitis.

V is TRBV2 and J is TRBJ1-1, with 7 bases that match TRBD1. V lost 9 bases to trimming and J lost 5 bases; unmatched junction nucleotides: 12. The CDR3 covers 14 residues. CDR1 is SNHLY and CDR2 is FYNNEI in the germline V gene. The CDR3, as DNA: TGTGCCAGGGACGCGACAGGGAAGGGGACTGAAGCTTTCTTT. It yields the protein CARDATGKGTEAFF.

The rearrangement uses TRBV2 and TRBJ2-2; TRBD2 matches 8 bases. V trimming: 6 bases; J trimming: 6 bases; junction bases outside the gene matches: 6. CDR1 SNHLY and CDR2 FYNNEI come from the germline V gene. The CDR3 is made up of 14 amino acids. CDR3 DNA sequence: TGTGCCAGCAGCGGTCGGGGGGGGGCCGGGGAGCTGTTTTTT. Protein sequence: CASSGRGGAGELFF.

This chain joins TRBV12-3 or TRBV12-4 and TRBJ2-1; maybe TRBD2 (6 bases). The V and J ends lost 7 bases and 6 bases respectively, with 16 bases between them. The CDR3 sequence is 14 residues long. As DNA, the CDR3 is TGTGCCAGCACCCCGGGGGTCGGGGGCAATGAGCAGTTCTTC. It yields the protein CASTPGVGGNEQFF.

In this sample, this clonotype turned up a few times. The chain has TRBV6-5 and TRBJ1-1; 7 nucleotides line up with TRBD1. The CDR3 has 16 amino acids. The germline gives CDR1 MNHEY, CDR2 SVGAGI. V dropped 5 bases and J dropped 0; count of bases not matched to a gene: 9. The CDR3 DNA reads as TGTGCCAGCAGTACACGACAGGGAGACTTGAACACTGAAGCTTTCTTT. This gives the protein CASSTRQGDLNTEAFF.

The V and J genes are TRBV28 and TRBJ1-1; 8 nucleotides align to TRBD1. The CDR3 has 15 amino acids. J was trimmed by 1 base and V by 4 bases; bases with no gene match: 5. Germline loops: CDR1 MDHEN, CDR2 SYDVKM. The DNA for the CDR3 is TGTGCCAGCAGTTGGGGACAGGAGAAGAACACTGAAGCTTTCTTT. Translating it yields CASSWGQEKNTEAFF.

This clonotype was found a few times. CDR3 DNA sequence: TGTGCCAGCAGCTTCAGGGCGACTAGCGGGAATGTGGAGACCCAGTACTTC. This translates into CASSFRATSGNVETQYF. This rearrangement joins TRBV7-9 to TRBJ2-5; 11 bases fit TRBD2. The length of the CDR3 is 17 residues. Looked up from germline, CDR1 is SEHNR and CDR2 is FQNEAQ (reference sequence). Trimming removed 3 bases from V and 5 bases from J; junction bases left unmatched: 11.

V gene TRBV20-1 combines with J gene TRBJ2-4, with D possibly TRBD1 on 6 matching bases. This CDR3 contains 13 residues. Germline V gives CDR1 DFQATT, CDR2 SNEGSKA (reference sequence). Trimming took 0 bases from V and 13 from J, leaving 16 bases between them. The CDR3 protein is CSARDWGSGHQYF. The CDR3 nucleotides read TGCAGTGCTAGAGATTGGGGGTCGGGACACCAGTACTTC.

This clonotype has only a few counts. This rearrangement joins TRBV9 to TRBJ2-5; tentative D call: TRBD2 (5 bases). The V and J ends lost 6 bases and 0 bases respectively, with 12 bases between them. CDR3 length: 14 residues. CDR1 and CDR2 from the germline V gene are SGDLS and YYNGEE. CDR3 protein: CASNSGAYQETQYF. Here the CDR3 DNA reads TGTGCCAGCAACAGCGGAGCGTACCAAGAGACCCAGTACTTC.